This T cell receptor beta chain derives from a study of vaccination and CD4 T cells after COVID-19. The study, taken as a whole, reports: Sampling was limited to relatively few convalescent patients, with no early post-infection timepoints studied. Spike mono-reactivity marked 304 of 307 vaccine-specific clones in convalescent patients.

The time point: late sampling 161 to 241 days after vaccination in a few convalescent patients. Recorded positive PCR dates fall between March and December 2020, preceding US Alpha, Beta and Delta variants. TCRdb passed the PCR reads through MiXCR, listing each CDR3 protein once. The sample has roughly 30,000 distinct CDR3 sequences, under 65% seen once. This CDR3 has 15 amino acids. Germline CDR1 and CDR2: MNHEY and SMNVEV (reference sequence). V was pared by 1 base and J by 3 bases, with 12 bases between. In the case of this clonotype: The antigen remains unidentified.

The receptor comes from a human donor who had recovered from COVID-19. The input for sequencing was CD4+ T cells from blood, taken about 7 months after SARS-CoV-2 vaccination. The genes are TRBV27 and TRBJ1-1, with D possibly being TRBD1 (5 bases). The CDR3 DNA reads as TGTGCCAGCAGTTTATATGGGGCGCGAGACACTGAAGCTTTCTTT. Residues: CASSLYGARDTEAFF.